This T cell receptor (beta chain) was documented in a study of blood T cell repertoires in COVID-19. Clones were read by immunoSEQ multiplex PCR, and TCRdb kept only the in-frame ones, dropping some. Here the sample spans 300,000 to 450,000 clones, approximately 89% being singletons. The V end lost 2 bases, the J end lost 7 bases, and 8 bases lay between the germline ends. From germline, CDR1 is ENHRY and CDR2 SYGVKD. CDR3 length equals 12 residues. Seattle's enrolled individuals joined amid active infection and were then monitored longitudinally. The sequence derives from a woman aged 55-69 years with COVID-19, enrolled during active disease. Source material: peripheral blood. The chain joins TRBV10-3 to TRBJ1-2; D is unresolved. The CDR3 DNA sequence: TGTGCCATCAGTGAGGGGAGTTCTGGCTACACCTTC. Translating gives CAISEGSSGYTF.